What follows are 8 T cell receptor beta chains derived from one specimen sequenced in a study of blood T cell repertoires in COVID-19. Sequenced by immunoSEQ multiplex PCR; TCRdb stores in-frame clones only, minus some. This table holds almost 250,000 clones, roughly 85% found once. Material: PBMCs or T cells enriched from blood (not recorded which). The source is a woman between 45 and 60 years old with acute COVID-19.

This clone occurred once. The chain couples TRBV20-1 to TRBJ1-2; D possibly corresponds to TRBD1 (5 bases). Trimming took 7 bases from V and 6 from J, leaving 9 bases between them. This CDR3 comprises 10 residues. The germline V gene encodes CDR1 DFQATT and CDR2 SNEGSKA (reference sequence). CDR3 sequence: CSVGVDGYTF. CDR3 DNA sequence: TGCAGTGTAGGGGTGGATGGCTACACCTTC.

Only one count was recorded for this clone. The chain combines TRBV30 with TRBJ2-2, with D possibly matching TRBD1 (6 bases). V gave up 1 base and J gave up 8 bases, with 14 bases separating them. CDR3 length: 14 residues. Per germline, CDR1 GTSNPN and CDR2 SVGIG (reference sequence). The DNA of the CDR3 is TGTGCCTGGAGTGACGGCAGGGGTTCTGGGGAGCTGTTTTTT. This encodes CAWSDGRGSGELFF.

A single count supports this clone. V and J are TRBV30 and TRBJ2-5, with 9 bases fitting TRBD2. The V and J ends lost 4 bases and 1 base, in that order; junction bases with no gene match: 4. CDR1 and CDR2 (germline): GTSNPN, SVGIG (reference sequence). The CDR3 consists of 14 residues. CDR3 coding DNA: TGTGCCTGGAATCCTAGCGGGGCCCAAGAGACCCAGTACTTC. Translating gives CAWNPSGAQETQYF.

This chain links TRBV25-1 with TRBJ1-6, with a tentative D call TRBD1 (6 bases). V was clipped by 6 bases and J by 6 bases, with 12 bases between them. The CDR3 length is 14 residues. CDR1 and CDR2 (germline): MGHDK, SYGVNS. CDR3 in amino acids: CASSQLRGNSPLHF. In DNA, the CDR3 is TGTGCCAGCAGCCAACTCAGGGGTAATTCACCCCTCCACTTT.

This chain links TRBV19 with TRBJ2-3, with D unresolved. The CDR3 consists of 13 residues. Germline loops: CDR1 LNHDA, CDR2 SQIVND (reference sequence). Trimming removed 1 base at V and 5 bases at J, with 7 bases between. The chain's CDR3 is CASSIGAGDTQYF. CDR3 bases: TGTGCCAGTAGTATAGGGGCTGGAGATACGCAGTATTTT.

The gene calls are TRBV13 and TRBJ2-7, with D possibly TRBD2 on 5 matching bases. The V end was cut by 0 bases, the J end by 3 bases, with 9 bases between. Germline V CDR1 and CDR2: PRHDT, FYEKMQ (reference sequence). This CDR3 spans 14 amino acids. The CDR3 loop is CASSLGRRGYEQYF. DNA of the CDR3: TGTGCCAGCAGCTTAGGCCGACGGGGCTACGAGCAGTACTTC.

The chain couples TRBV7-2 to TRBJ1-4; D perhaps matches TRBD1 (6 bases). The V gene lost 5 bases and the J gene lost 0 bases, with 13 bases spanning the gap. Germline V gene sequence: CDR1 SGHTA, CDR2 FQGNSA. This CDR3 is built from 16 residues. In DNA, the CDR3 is TGTGCCAGCAGCCCCGGACAGCCTTCAACTAATGAAAAACTGTTTTTT. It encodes CASSPGQPSTNEKLFF.

CDR3 DNA: TGTGCCAGCAGCTTAGTCTGGGGGGTCCCGAACACTGAAGCTTTCTTT. Amino acids: CASSLVWGVPNTEAFF. V gene TRBV11-2 combines with J gene TRBJ1-1, with D possibly matching TRBD1 (5 bases). This CDR3 spans 16 amino acids. V shed 1 base and J shed 1 base, with 13 bases lying between them. Per germline, CDR1 SGHAT and CDR2 FQNNGV.